This TCR beta chain was observed in a study of early T cells in non-severe SARS-CoV-2 infection. Study information: Sequencing input comprised bulk RNA from unsorted whole blood; chain pairing was not available. Study-wide results and caveats: Missing private and CD4 specificities, VDJdb matching favored anti-spike CD8 responses.

TCRdb reprocessed the 5' RACE reads with MiXCR, giving one entry per CDR3 protein. This sample has some 82,000 distinct CDR3 sequences, with more than 5% found just once. Trimming pared 7 bases from V and 13 bases from J, leaving 14 bases between. Looked up from germline, CDR1 is SGHTA and CDR2 is FQGNSA. The CDR3 sequence is 12 residues long. With respect to this clonotype: Its target is unknown.

The sequencing input was whole blood. This TCR derives from an adult who was a healthcare worker with PCR-confirmed SARS-CoV-2 infection or an uninfected control (not recorded which). The chain is built from TRBV7-2 and TRBJ1-6; tentatively, D is TRBD1 (5 bases). The chain's CDR3 is CASTRGEDPLHF. The CDR3 coding sequence is TGTGCCAGCACGAGGGGAGAGGATCCCCTCCACTTT.